Ten or more counts support the clone carrying this T cell receptor (beta chain). Its antigen remains unknown. RNA transcripts gave rise to amplified TCR beta CDR3 regions. An initial round of RT-PCR targeting the TCR CDR3 relied on the HTBI primer set. TCRdb independently ran MiXCR on the multiplex PCR reads; one entry per CDR3 protein. The data show some 440,000 distinct CDR3 sequences, with 15% to 19% seen just once and roughly 7.4% held by the top ten. With V trimmed by 6 bases and J by 3 bases, 8 bases remained unmatched. The length of the CDR3 is 17 residues. The sample is drawn from a study of T cells in Graves' hyperthyroidism and ophthalmopathy. Regarding the study as a whole: A model using 13 V-J features told ophthalmopathy apart from stable hyperthyroidism.

This TCR was sampled from a woman aged 18-30 years with Graves' hyperthyroidism. This chain links TRBV12-3 or TRBV12-4 with TRBJ2-2; 12 positions match TRBD1. The sequencing sample was made of blood. Here the CDR3 DNA reads TGTGCCAGCAGAGAACCGGGACAGGGGGCGGACACCGGGGAGCTGTTTTTT. Protein sequence: CASREPGQGADTGELFF.